This entry lists 3 T cell receptor beta chains sequenced from one sample in a study of blood T cell repertoires in COVID-19. The method was immunoSEQ multiplex PCR; TCRdb's version includes in-frame clones alone and lacks a portion of them. The profile shows 400,000 to 550,000 clones, roughly 89% of them singletons. The sequenced sample was peripheral blood. Receptors were obtained from a woman aged 25 to 45 with acute or convalescent COVID-19.

The CDR3: CASGLVIGTHTGELFF. The CDR3 nucleotides read TGTGCTAGTGGTTTGGTAATCGGGACACACACCGGGGAGCTGTTTTTT. This chain connects TRBV12-5 to TRBJ2-2, with D perhaps TRBD1 (6 bases). Per germline, CDR1 LGHNT and CDR2 FRNRAP. The CDR3 has 16 residues. V lost 0 bases and J 3 bases, leaving 11 bases between the germline ends.

The V call is TRBV19, the J call TRBJ2-7; D is undetermined. From germline, CDR1 is LNHDA and CDR2 SQIVND (reference sequence). Trimming pared 2 bases from V and 4 bases from J, leaving 15 bases between. The CDR3 extends over 15 amino acids. CDR3 in DNA: TGTGCCAGTAGTATATGCCCACATCTACTATACGAGCAGTACTTC. Protein product: CASSICPHLLYEQYF.

The V gene is TRBV6-2 or TRBV6-3, the J gene TRBJ2-3; tentative D call: TRBD2 (5 bases). This CDR3 is built from 15 residues. Trimming removed 2 bases at V and 0 bases at J, with 9 bases between. Looked up from germline, CDR1 is MNHEY and CDR2 is SVGEGT. The CDR3 reads CASSYIGGSTDTQYF. The DNA of the CDR3 is TGTGCCAGCAGTTACATTGGCGGGAGCACAGATACGCAGTATTTT.